The rows below give T cell receptor beta chains drawn from one sample of a study of shared clonotypes between healthy human individuals. Sequenced by immunoSEQ multiplex PCR; TCRdb stores in-frame clones only, minus some. This table has over a million clones, approximately 97% appearing once. Material: naive CD4+ T cells sorted from blood. Receptor source: a young man in good health. The CDR3 runs from the conserved cysteine through the conserved F or W. The D gene is left open where the match is weak. Some rows have no size entry. The others give once, few or many, or a class for an expanded clone.

cdr3_aa	cdr3_nt	d_call	clone_size	v_call	j_call
CASSLVGSREANPYEQYF	TGTGCCAGCAGCTTAGTCGGATCGCGGGAGGCTAACCCTTACGAGCAGTACTTC	TRBD2	.	TRBV7-6	TRBJ2-7
CASSEASGTGRMTQYF	TGTGCCAGCAGTGAAGCGTCCGGGACAGGGCGGATGACCCAGTACTTC	TRBD1	.	TRBV6-1	TRBJ2-5
CASSGDRAFSQPQHF	TGTGCCAGCTCAGGGGACAGGGCGTTCAGTCAGCCCCAGCATTTT	TRBD1	.	TRBV18	TRBJ1-5
CASSFWSISYNEQFF	TGTGCCAGCAGTTTTTGGTCTATCTCCTACAATGAGCAGTTCTTC	.	.	TRBV27	TRBJ2-1
CASSSTVSYEQYF	TGTGCCAGCAGCTCGACAGTCTCCTACGAGCAGTACTTC	.	few	TRBV11-2	TRBJ2-7
CASRFPRETLYGYTF	TGTGCCAGCAGATTCCCTCGAGAGACCTTATATGGCTACACCTTC	.	.	TRBV5-8	TRBJ1-2
CASSRVASGSEDTQYF	TGTGCCAGCAGTCGGGTGGCTAGCGGGAGCGAAGATACGCAGTATTTT	TRBD2	.	TRBV6-4	TRBJ2-3
CASSATGGYTF	TGTGCCAGCAGCGCCACAGGGGGCTACACCTTC	.	.	TRBV13	TRBJ1-2
CASSDRQVVETQYF	TGCGCCAGCAGCGACCGACAGGTCGTAGAGACCCAGTACTTC	.	.	TRBV5-1	TRBJ2-5
CASSHKVITEAFF	TGTGCCAGCAGTCATAAAGTTATCACTGAAGCTTTCTTT	.	few	TRBV25-1	TRBJ1-1
CATGRAGDISDTQYF	TGTGCCACAGGAAGGGCAGGGGATATTTCGGATACGCAGTATTTT	.	.	TRBV5-4	TRBJ2-3
CSVAHEQYF	TGCAGTGTGGCCCACGAGCAGTACTTC	.	.	TRBV20-1	TRBJ2-7
CASSPSSSGSGETQYF	TGTGCCAGCAGCCCTTCGAGTAGCGGGAGCGGAGAGACCCAGTACTTC	TRBD2	.	TRBV5-4	TRBJ2-5
CSFTRDQETQYF	TGCAGCTTCACTAGAGACCAAGAGACCCAGTACTTC	.	.	TRBV29-1	TRBJ2-5
CARAIGTPYNEQFF	TGTGCCAGGGCGATCGGGACTCCCTACAATGAGCAGTTCTTC	.	.	TRBV30	TRBJ2-1
CASSITLDQPQHF	TGTGCCAGCAGCATTACCTTGGATCAGCCCCAGCATTTT	.	.	TRBV7-6	TRBJ1-5
CASTASEGLRNQPQHF	TGTGCCAGCACCGCATCCGAGGGACTCCGCAATCAGCCCCAGCATTTT	.	.	TRBV28	TRBJ1-5
CASSLIDNEQFF	TGTGCCAGCTCACTAATCGACAATGAGCAGTTCTTC	.	.	TRBV18	TRBJ2-1
CSARVSGTQYF	TGCAGTGCTAGAGTTAGTGGGACCCAGTACTTC	.	.	TRBV20-1	TRBJ2-5
CASSFRGTNTEAFF	TGTGCCAGCAGCTTCCGGGGGACGAACACTGAAGCTTTCTTT	.	.	TRBV11-3	TRBJ1-1
CASSQDLIIEPQHF	TGCGCCAGCAGCCAAGATTTGATTATCGAGCCCCAGCATTTT	.	.	TRBV4-3	TRBJ1-5
CASSLKMMTTSSKPDTQYF	TGTGCCAGCAGCTTAAAAATGATGACGACTAGCTCTAAACCAGATACGCAGTATTTT	TRBD2	.	TRBV7-2	TRBJ2-3
CASSPGNTNTEAFF	TGTGCCAGTAGCCCGGGAAACACGAACACTGAAGCTTTCTTT	.	.	TRBV19	TRBJ1-1
CASSFYPPPGPYSNQPQHF	TGTGCCAGCAGCTTCTATCCCCCGCCCGGACCTTATAGCAATCAGCCCCAGCATTTT	.	.	TRBV7-9	TRBJ1-5
CASSRLRAAGTGELFF	TGTGCCAGCAGTCGACTCCGGGCGGCAGGCACCGGGGAGCTGTTTTTT	.	.	TRBV11-2	TRBJ2-2
CASSPTGALETQYF	TGTGCCAGCTCGCCGACGGGGGCTCTGGAGACCCAGTACTTC	.	.	TRBV18	TRBJ2-5
CASSLTGGLYF	TGTGCCAGCAGCTTAACAGGGGGGCTGTACTTC	TRBD1	.	TRBV11-2	TRBJ2-7
CASSLSTETQYF	TGTGCCAGCAGTTTATCGACGGAGACCCAGTACTTC	.	.	TRBV28	TRBJ2-5
CASSVQGGLPQETQYF	TGTGCCAGCAGTGTACAGGGGGGGTTGCCTCAAGAGACCCAGTACTTC	.	.	TRBV2	TRBJ2-5
CASSFPTGAEAFF	TGTGCCAGCAGCTTCCCGACAGGGGCTGAAGCTTTCTTT	TRBD1	.	TRBV5-4	TRBJ1-1
CASSFTGGMTQYF	TGTGCCAGCAGCTTTACGGGGGGGATGACCCAGTACTTC	TRBD2	.	TRBV7-2	TRBJ2-5
CASSPRVPTDTQYF	TGTGCCAGCAGCCCTAGGGTCCCCACAGATACGCAGTATTTT	.	.	TRBV5-5	TRBJ2-3
CASSTPSGYNEQFF	TGTGCCAGCAGCACTCCTAGCGGATACAATGAGCAGTTCTTC	TRBD2	.	TRBV28	TRBJ2-1
CSAGGGYEQYF	TGCAGCGCAGGGGGCGGCTACGAGCAGTACTTC	TRBD1	.	TRBV29-1	TRBJ2-7
CASSVFPGTYEQYF	TGTGCCAGCAGCGTTTTCCCGGGTACATACGAGCAGTACTTC	.	.	TRBV7-9	TRBJ2-7
CASSITESYEQYF	TGTGCCAGTAGTATTACAGAGTCCTACGAGCAGTACTTC	.	.	TRBV19	TRBJ2-7
CATTLGLAGDTDTQYF	TGTGCCACTACTCTGGGACTAGCGGGAGACACAGATACGCAGTATTTT	TRBD2	.	TRBV5-5	TRBJ2-3
CASSLGGGTGITEQFF	TGTGCCAGCAGCCTAGGGGGAGGGACAGGGATCACTGAGCAGTTCTTC	TRBD1	.	TRBV7-9	TRBJ2-1
CASSPSRVGYEQYF	TGTGCCAGCTCACCTAGCAGGGTCGGCTACGAGCAGTACTTC	.	once	TRBV18	TRBJ2-7
CASSQTSGGELFF	TGTGCCAGCAGCCAAACTAGCGGCGGGGAGCTGTTTTTT	TRBD2	few	TRBV7-9	TRBJ2-2
CASSSWINSGANVLTF	TGTGCCAGCAGCTCCTGGATCAACTCTGGGGCCAACGTCCTGACTTTC	.	.	TRBV7-9	TRBJ2-6
CASSRQAQYEQYF	TGTGCCAGCAGTCGACAGGCTCAATACGAGCAGTACTTC	.	.	TRBV6-1	TRBJ2-7
CASSQGGSYNEQFF	TGTGCCAGCAGCCAGGGCGGGTCTTACAATGAGCAGTTCTTC	.	once	TRBV5-5	TRBJ2-1
CASSVEQQYF	TGTGCCAGCAGTGTAGAGCAGCAGTACTTC	.	.	TRBV2	TRBJ2-7
CASSFTGTGSYEQYF	TGTGCCAGCAGTTTCACCGGGACAGGGTCCTACGAGCAGTACTTC	TRBD1	.	TRBV27	TRBJ2-7
CASSLLFNYGYTF	TGTGCCAGCAGTTTACTGTTTAACTATGGCTACACCTTC	.	once	TRBV28	TRBJ1-2